Only one count was recorded for the clone carrying this T cell receptor (beta chain). Its antigen is as yet unknown. These data come from a study of cytomegalovirus exposure and HLA in healthy donors. Study in general: The early release's HLA-typed donors yielded 65 million to 85 million unique TCRs. Study results and limitations: Later analysis identified 17,000 or so TCR beta sequences associated with HLA alleles, using a false discovery rate threshold of 0.05. Evidence from a later analysis indicated that most CMV-associated TCR beta chains looked HLA-restricted. CMV serostatus alone was available as immune exposure information.

PCR used 60 Vbeta primers and 13 Jbeta primers. Method: immunoSEQ multiplex PCR; TCRdb's copy keeps in-frame clones and lacks some. The sample yields around 180,000 clones, 75% to 85% seen once. The CDR3 length is 15 residues. V dropped 2 bases and J dropped 6; count of bases not matched to a gene: 9. Per the germline V gene, CDR1 is SGHNT and CDR2 is YYREEE (reference sequence). This chain links TRBV5-4 with TRBJ2-7; the match to TRBD2 covers 9 bases. Material: PBMCs. The clonotype was recovered from a woman aged 45 to 65 in good health and CMV-seropositive. The CDR3 DNA sequence: TGTGCCAGCAGCTTCGGGACTAGCTCCCCCGCCGAGCAGTACTTC. Protein: CASSFGTSSPAEQYF.